This T cell receptor beta chain was sequenced in a study of glioma-infiltrating T cells. Germline V gene data show CDR1 as MDHEN and CDR2 as SYDVKM. V dropped 5 bases and J dropped 3; count of bases not matched to a gene: 4. This CDR3 has 15 amino acids. The iRepertoire nested amplicon-rescue multiplex PCR amplified TCR alpha and beta CDR3s from RNA. One-step reverse transcription and amplification started from approximately 100-400 ng of tissue mRNA or PBMC total RNA. In TCRdb, the multiplex PCR reads were re-called with MiXCR into one record per CDR3 protein. The sample has roughly 350,000 distinct CDR3 sequences; about two fifths are singletons. This clonotype was found many times.

The clonotype originates from a human donor with low-grade glioma or glioblastoma, undergoing nonglioma brain surgery, or in good health (not recorded which). The chain joins TRBV28 to TRBJ1-6; the match to TRBD1 covers 7 bases. The source material was glioma tissue, nonneoplastic brain tissue, or PBMCs (not recorded which). The CDR3 protein is CASSPGQSYNSPLHF. CDR3 bases: TGTGCCAGCAGTCCGGGACAGAGCTATAATTCACCCCTCCACTTT.